This T cell receptor beta chain was observed in a study of CD4 and CD8 cells across lung adenocarcinoma regions. TCRdb used MiXCR to reprocess the PCR reads, holding one entry per CDR3 protein. The sample comprises about 11,000 distinct CDR3 sequences, 53% of which are singletons, and 33% rests with the top ten. The patients had localized lung adenocarcinoma, a non-small cell subtype. Material: CD8+ T cells from the center of a lung tumor. This sequence originates from a female donor with lung adenocarcinoma. The CD4 and CD8 labels of this study may be unreliable.

The chain's CDR3 is CASSQDRAGGTQYF. DNA for the CDR3: TGTGCCAGCAGCCAAGATAGAGCGGGGGGTACGCAGTATTTT. This rearrangement joins TRBV4-2 to TRBJ2-3, with 9 bases identical to TRBD2. The trim removed 0 bases at V and 8 bases at J, leaving 3 bases unmatched. The CDR3 sequence is 14 residues long. Germline CDR1 and CDR2: LGHNA and YNFKEQ.